This T cell receptor (beta chain) emerged from a study of OX40 agonist ivuxolimab in advanced cancers. Some background on the complete study: Ivuxolimab was an agonistic, fully human IgG2 monoclonal antibody directed against OX40 (CD134), a costimulatory receptor. Intravenous ivuxolimab was administered to patients every 2 weeks at six dose levels: 0.01, 0.1, 0.3, 1.5, 3 and 10 mg/kg. Among the roughly 52 dose-escalation patients, about 19 had hepatocellular carcinoma, 15 or so melanoma, 9 renal cell carcinoma and 9 head and neck cancer. In the dose-escalation cohort, 65% to 85% of patients were male, and the mean age was 60 years with a range of about 20 to 80. Patients were allowed to have had prior anti-PD-1, anti-PD-L1 or anti-CTLA-4 therapy, and approximately 37% of the dose-escalation patients had been treated with checkpoint inhibitors. Partial responses occurred in three dose-escalation patients: two with cutaneous melanoma and one with hepatocellular carcinoma. The purpose of peripheral TCRbeta sequencing was to test whether ivuxolimab changed TCR sequence diversity and led to clonal T-cell expansion. The paper covers the monotherapy dose-escalation part of the phase I ivuxolimab trial, which included N ≈ 52 patients. The full study reports these points: Low levels of normalized T-cell clonal expansion were also seen in some patients who did not respond. Partial responders in the 0.1-3.0 mg/kg groups had among the lowest normalized peripheral clonal expansion, especially among CD8+ T cells. After ivuxolimab, CD8+ T cells had more expanded clones than CD4+ T cells on average. Which antigens the clonally expanded peripheral T cells were specific for was not determined. At doses from 0.1 to 3.0 mg/kg, clonal expansion was seen in both CD4+ and CD8+ blood T cells between baseline and week 6.

The trial excluded patients who had a history of autoimmune disease or were on systemic immunosuppression. Peripheral blood for TCR sequencing was collected from all dose cohorts at baseline, on cycle 4 day 1, and on cycle 7 day 1. The samples were taken from a phase I, first-in-human, multicenter, open-label dose-escalation trial of ivuxolimab. The trial enrolled adults with locally advanced or metastatic head and neck squamous cell, hepatocellular, melanoma or renal cell carcinoma. CD4+ and CD8+ T cells were sorted separately from peripheral blood before TCR sequencing. Genomic DNA was isolated from the sorted cells so that the TCRbeta CDR3 region could be sequenced. TCRbeta CDR3 regions were sequenced using the immunoSEQ Assay. The source is immuneACCESS, and TCRdb retained only in-frame sequences with V and J called. Part of the clones is not carried over; for the studies checked, unresolved V genes explain less than half of this, and the remainder is unexplained. Counted in this sample were approximately 24,000 clones; roughly 84% of them appeared once. Together, the top ten hold about 17% of the sample.

Notes on this clone: Its antigen is not yet known. Base quality data are lacking; no much larger clone is found one base away.

The CDR3 measures 13 amino acids from cysteine to phenylalanine. Left in the record is the CDR3 DNA by itself, 39 bases read in frame from the first base. V and J are truncated by 7 bases and 1 base respectively, leaving an intervening sequence of 10 bases. Via the germline V gene, CDR1 is SNHLY and CDR2 FYNNEI. The source material was CD4+ or CD8+ T cells sorted from blood, sampled in a trial of the OX40 agonist ivuxolimab. The chain was built from TRBV2 and TRBJ1-1; the D segment could be TRBD1, given 6 matching bases. The receptor's source is an adult with an advanced solid tumor such as melanoma, head and neck, liver or kidney cancer. The CDR3 in this case is CASTLTGNTEAFF. In nucleotides, the sequence is TGTGCCAGCACTTTGACAGGGAACACTGAAGCTTTCTTT.